A single sample is the source of the 3 T cell receptor beta chains below, sequenced in a study of a mutant IDH1 vaccine in newly diagnosed glioma. Repertoires were generated with immunoSEQ multiplex PCR, while TCRdb's copy carries only in-frame clones and drops some. The top ten clones hold about 5.7% of a sample with 77,000 or so clones, approximately 78% of them seen once. Noted time point: week 47, end of study. Every vaccine dose comprised 300 ug of mutant IDH1 20-mer peptide plus topical imiquimod. These receptors have no identified antigens. Sequenced here: PBMCs, sampled from a glioma patient whose treatment included an IDH1 peptide vaccine. These receptor sequences come from a man aged 40-55 years with glioma.

This clone was detected only a few times. Other DNA sequences in the same sample also yield this CDR3. V is TRBV7-3 and J is TRBJ2-3; TRBD1 is a possible D gene (6 bases). The CDR3 loop spans 14 amino acids. Germline lookup yields CDR1 SGHTA and CDR2 FQGTGA. V was trimmed by 6 bases and J by 5 bases, leaving 15 bases between them. Here the CDR3 reads CASSLAGGIDTQYF. Here the CDR3 DNA reads TGTGCCAGCAGTCTCGCTGGGGGCATAGATACGCAGTATTTT.

The chain couples TRBV29-1 to TRBJ1-3; D is possibly TRBD1 (5 bases). The V gene's germline CDR1 is SQVTM and CDR2 ANQGSEA. The germline V and J ends were trimmed by 2 bases and 4 bases, with 9 bases remaining between them. The CDR3 runs to 13 residues. CDR3 nucleotides: TGCAGCGTTGAACCCACAGGCGGAAACACCATATATTTT. It yields the protein CSVEPTGGNTIYF.

This chain links TRBV6-5 with TRBJ2-1, with D unclear. The germline V gene encodes CDR1 MNHEY and CDR2 SVGAGI. Trimming shortened V by 2 bases and J by 2 bases, and 13 bases separated the two germline ends. CDR3 size: 16 residues. CDR3 sequence reads: CASSYRAPPAYNEQFF. The CDR3 DNA sequence: TGTGCCAGCAGTTACCGGGCGCCTCCCGCCTACAATGAGCAGTTCTTC.